This T cell receptor beta chain was recorded in a study of blood T cell repertoires in COVID-19. TCRdb's copy holds only in-frame clones and misses some; the assay was immunoSEQ multiplex PCR. The table shows 150,000 to 200,000 clones, with about 75% occurring only once. Sequenced input: peripheral blood. The clonotype was recovered from a woman aged 70 to 79 with acute or convalescent COVID-19.

CDR3 region: CAWKRDSSGNTIYF. Here the CDR3 DNA reads TGTGCCTGGAAGAGGGACAGCTCTGGAAACACCATATATTTT. V and J are TRBV30 and TRBJ1-3; TRBD1 aligns across 7 bases. V dropped 4 bases and J dropped 0; count of bases not matched to a gene: 3. Germline loops: CDR1 GTSNPN, CDR2 SVGIG (reference sequence). The CDR3 length is 14 residues.